This TCR beta chain was observed in a study of blood T cell repertoires in COVID-19. Study details: Nucleic acid was either cDNA or gDNA, and it came from T cells, B-cell-depleted T cells, or PBMCs.

Assay used: immunoSEQ multiplex PCR; TCRdb lists only in-frame clones, some missing. The sample consists of 150,000 to 200,000 clones, about 85% of them appearing once. Seattle researchers signed up patients amid active infection and tracked them longitudinally. Sequencing was done on a sample of peripheral blood. This TCR was recovered from a man older than 75 with COVID-19, enrolled during active disease.

The CDR3 nucleotides read TGTGCCAGCAGCTTAGGGTACGGGTCCTATGGCTACACCTTC. The encoded protein is CASSLGYGSYGYTF. The rearrangement joins TRBV11-2 to TRBJ1-2; D remains unclear. Deletions cut 1 base from V and 4 bases from J, with 10 bases between. The CDR3 contains 14 residues. Germline lookup yields CDR1 SGHAT and CDR2 FQNNGV. Supplemented by reference TRBV11-2 and TRBJ1-2, the full variable domain reads EAGVAQSPRYKIIEKRQSVAFWCNPISGHATLYWYQQILGQGPKLLIQFQNNGVVDDSQLPKDRFSAERLKGVDSTLKIQPAKLEDSAVYLCASSLGYGSYGYTFGSGTRLTVV.